This T cell receptor beta chain is drawn from a study of T-cell reconstitution after alpha-beta-depleted transplantation in children. Library preparation (for TCRbeta) was performed with unique molecular identifiers. A single record per CDR3 protein comes from TCRdb applying MiXCR to the PCR reads. This sample has some 350,000 distinct CDR3 sequences, with 10% to 13% found just once. The length of the CDR3 is 13 residues. CDR1 and CDR2 from the germline V gene are SGHKS and YYEKEE (reference sequence). Deletions cut 1 base from V and 6 bases from J, with 8 bases between. The starting material was PBMCs from the stem cell graft donor, obtained from the stem cell graft. V and J are TRBV5-5 and TRBJ2-1, with a possible D match to TRBD2 (5 bases). The source is a human donor who donated a stem cell graft to a child with acute lymphoblastic leukemia. CDR3 coding DNA: TGTGCCAGCAGCTTGTCGGGAAGCAATGAGCAGTTCTTC. As protein: CASSLSGSNEQFF.